This is a list of T cell receptor beta chains from one sample in a study of blood T cell repertoires in COVID-19. Assay used: immunoSEQ multiplex PCR; TCRdb lists only in-frame clones, some missing. The data contain about 230,000 clones, around 82% of them singletons. Sequencing was carried out using peripheral blood. Source of these receptors: an elderly man with acute or convalescent COVID-19. Each CDR3 is given with its conserved first and last residue. D genes are given only for firm matches.

TRBJ1-1	TRBV18	NA	CASSPPANTEAFF
TRBJ2-3	TRBV7-9	NA	CASSPAPGSGDTQYF
TRBJ2-7	TRBV18	NA	CASSYARASYEQYF
TRBJ2-4	TRBV19	TRBD1	CASLDRGGAKNIQYF
TRBJ1-6	TRBV3-1/TRBV3-2	NA	CASSHPPGALHF
TRBJ2-2	TRBV5-4	NA	CASSLGWAANTGELFF
TRBJ2-7	TRBV28	NA	CASTAGTYEQYF
TRBJ1-5	TRBV5-6	TRBD1	CASSSSRTGVSNQPQHF
TRBJ2-3	TRBV27	TRBD2	CASRRLASTDTQYF
TRBJ1-5	TRBV19	TRBD1	CATHRGPSQPQHF
TRBJ2-7	TRBV19	TRBD1	CASSMPGQGVNEQYF